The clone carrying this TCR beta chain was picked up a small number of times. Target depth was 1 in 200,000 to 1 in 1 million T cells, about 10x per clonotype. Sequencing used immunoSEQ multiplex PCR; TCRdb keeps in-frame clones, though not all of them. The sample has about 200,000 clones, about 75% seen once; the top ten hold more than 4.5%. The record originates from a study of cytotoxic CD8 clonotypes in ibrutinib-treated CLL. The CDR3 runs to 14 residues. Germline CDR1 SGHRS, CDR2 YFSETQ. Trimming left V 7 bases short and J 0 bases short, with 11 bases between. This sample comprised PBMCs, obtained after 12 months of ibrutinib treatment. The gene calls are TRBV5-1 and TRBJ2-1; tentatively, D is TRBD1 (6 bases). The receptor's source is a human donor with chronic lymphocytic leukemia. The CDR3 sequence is CASRQESSYNEQFF. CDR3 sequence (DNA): TGCGCCAGCCGACAGGAAAGCTCCTACAATGAGCAGTTCTTC.